The 26 T cell receptor beta chains listed next were all sequenced from one sample in a study of shared clonotypes between healthy human individuals (TCRdb year 2020). For the CD8 naive samples, CD45RO-negative cells were positively selected for CCR7, yielding a CD45RA+CCR7+ population from which TemRA cells were excluded. Receptor amplification or capture employed the immunoSEQ multiplex PCR assay. TCRdb mirrors the immuneACCESS table, restricted to in-frame sequences. Some clones are absent from its copies; in checked studies, under half trace to an unresolved V gene, and the reason for the others is unknown. The sample yields about 2 million clones; about 94% were counted once. The ten largest clonotypes hold 1% to 1.5% of the sample. The sequenced sample consisted of naive CD8+ T cells sorted from blood. Read against the paper, the sample's cell subset or site label means: CD45RA+CCR7+. These receptors were taken from a man younger than 35 in good health.

CDR3 amino acids: CASSLGRNQPQHF. The DNA for the CDR3 is TGTGCCAGCAGCCTGGGACGAAATCAGCCCCAGCATTTT. The chain couples TRBV7-8 to TRBJ1-5; tentative D call: TRBD1 (5 bases). Germline V gene data show CDR1 as SGHVS and CDR2 as FQNEAQ. The CDR3 consists of 13 residues. Deletions cut 5 bases from V and 4 bases from J, with 9 bases between.

The V and J genes are TRBV2 and TRBJ2-7; 8 bases agree with TRBD2. The J segment lost 6 bases and the V segment lost 0 bases, leaving 7 bases of the junction unmatched. The CDR3 extends over 15 amino acids. CDR1 SNHLY and CDR2 FYNNEI come from the germline V gene. Written as DNA, the CDR3 is TGTGCCAGCAGTGAAGCTTGGCGGGGGGAGGGCGAGCAGTACTTC. Translation gives CASSEAWRGEGEQYF.

The chain has TRBV6-5 and TRBJ1-1; maybe TRBD1 (6 bases). The germline V gene has CDR1 MNHEY and CDR2 SVGAGI. This CDR3 region has 12 residues. V was pared by 5 bases and J by 7 bases, with 11 bases between. CDR3 protein: CASSTDRNEAFF. Written as DNA, the CDR3 is TGTGCCAGCAGTACGGACAGAAATGAAGCTTTCTTT.

Comments on this clone: The same CDR3 is also encoded by other DNA sequences in this sample. The chain has TRBV27 and TRBJ1-6, with a tentative D call TRBD1 (5 bases). V shed 5 bases and J shed 1 base, with 12 bases lying between them. Germline V gives CDR1 MNHEY, CDR2 SMNVEV (reference sequence). The CDR3 length is 16 residues. The CDR3 loop is CASSLWGGSYNSPLHF. The CDR3 DNA follows: TGTGCCAGCAGTCTCTGGGGGGGGTCCTATAATTCACCCCTCCACTTT.

This clone was detected once. The chain is built from TRBV19 and TRBJ2-7; D uncertain. The CDR3 loop spans 14 amino acids. V shed 0 bases and J shed 2 bases, with 8 bases lying between them. Germline V gene data show CDR1 as LNHDA and CDR2 as SQIVND (reference sequence). The CDR3 is CASSIETGPYEQYF. DNA of the CDR3: TGTGCCAGTAGTATAGAAACCGGTCCCTACGAGCAGTACTTC.

With regard to this clone: Different DNA sequences within this sample yield the same CDR3. The J gene is TRBJ2-3, the V gene TRBV9, with D uncertain. CDR1 is SGDLS and CDR2 is YYNGEE in the germline V gene. This CDR3 spans 13 amino acids. The V gene lost 0 bases and the J gene lost 6 bases, with 8 bases spanning the gap. The CDR3 here is CASSVVLGDTQYF. Written as DNA, the CDR3 is TGTGCCAGCAGCGTAGTGTTGGGGGATACGCAGTATTTT.

The gene calls are TRBV7-9 and TRBJ2-7; 10 bases are a match to TRBD1. The CDR3 covers 16 residues. Germline V CDR1 and CDR2: SEHNR, FQNEAQ (reference sequence). J lost 2 bases, V lost 5 bases, and 9 bases had no gene match. The CDR3 loop reads CASSQHGDRGTYEQYF. CDR3 sequence (DNA): TGTGCCAGCAGCCAACACGGGGACAGGGGAACCTACGAGCAGTACTTC.

The V gene is TRBV7-9, the J gene TRBJ1-3, with TRBD1 as a possible D gene (6 bases). Trimming pared 5 bases from V and 0 bases from J, leaving 11 bases between. CDR1 and CDR2 (germline): SEHNR, FQNEAQ (reference sequence). CDR3 length: 15 residues. The DNA of the CDR3 is TGTGCCAGCAGCGACAGGATGAGCTCTGGAAACACCATATATTTT. This gives the protein CASSDRMSSGNTIYF.

In nucleotides, the CDR3 is TGCGCCAGCAGTGACCCTATTCAGGGGGGGGTGGAGACCCAGTACTTC. Its translation: CASSDPIQGGVETQYF. The chain carries TRBV10-2 and TRBJ2-5; D assignment may be TRBD1 or TRBD2 (7 bases each). The V end lost 3 bases, the J end lost 5 bases, and 19 bases lay between the germline ends. The CDR3 contains 16 residues. Germline loops: CDR1 WSHSY, CDR2 SAAADI.

The rearrangement joins TRBV15 to TRBJ2-5; D remains ambiguous. The CDR3 loop spans 15 amino acids. Germline V gene data show CDR1 as LNHNV and CDR2 as YYDKDF (reference sequence). V dropped 0 bases and J dropped 1 base, with 9 bases sitting between them. The CDR3 protein is CATSRESGRQETQYF. Written as DNA, the CDR3 is TGTGCCACCAGCAGAGAATCAGGTCGCCAAGAGACCCAGTACTTC.

This chain uses TRBV27 with TRBJ2-1; 8 bases fit TRBD2. Germline V gene lookup returns CDR1 MNHEY and CDR2 SMNVEV (reference sequence). CDR3 length: 18 residues. V was clipped by 2 bases and J by 2 bases; unmatched bases: 11. CDR3 sequence reads: CASSLPTIAGPPYNEQFF. The CDR3 DNA reads as TGTGCCAGCAGTTTACCGACCATAGCGGGACCGCCCTACAATGAGCAGTTCTTC.

The chain links TRBV15 to TRBJ1-4; the D is unclear. V lost 5 bases, J lost 0 bases, and 4 bases lay in between. The germline CDR1 and CDR2 sequences are LNHNV and YYDKDF (reference sequence). The CDR3 is 13 residues long. The CDR3 sequence is CATSGSTNEKLFF. For the CDR3, the DNA is TGTGCCACCAGCGGATCAACTAATGAAAAACTGTTTTTT.

The chain has TRBV9 and TRBJ2-1; D is unclear. Germline V gene lookup returns CDR1 SGDLS and CDR2 YYNGEE. The length of the CDR3 is 15 residues. Trimming took 0 bases from V and 2 from J, leaving 9 bases between them. CDR3 residues: CASSVAGVTYNEQFF. CDR3 in DNA: TGTGCCAGCAGCGTAGCTGGGGTGACCTACAATGAGCAGTTCTTC.

The chain joins TRBV30 to TRBJ1-6; D is undetermined. V was trimmed by 5 bases and J by 1 base, leaving 6 bases between them. Per germline, CDR1 GTSNPN and CDR2 SVGIG (reference sequence). The CDR3 spans 13 residues. Here the CDR3 reads CAWEESYNSPLHF. The CDR3 DNA follows: TGTGCCTGGGAAGAATCCTATAATTCACCCCTCCACTTT. The full variable domain, rest sourced from reference TRBV30 and TRBJ1-6, is SQTIHQWPATLVQPVGSPLSLECTVEGTSNPNLYWYRQAAGRGLQLLFYSVGIGQISSEVPQNLSASRPQDRQFILSSKKLLLSDSGFYLCAWEESYNSPLHFGNGTRLTVT.

The chain has TRBV28 and TRBJ2-7, with D tentatively TRBD1 (6 bases). Germline V gives CDR1 MDHEN, CDR2 SYDVKM. V was trimmed by 1 base and J by 0 bases, leaving 16 bases between them. This CDR3 comprises 17 residues. Here the CDR3 DNA reads TGTGCCAGCAGTTTATCCTGGACAGAAGCTCACTCCTACGAGCAGTACTTC. Protein sequence: CASSLSWTEAHSYEQYF.

The rearrangement joins TRBV7-9 to TRBJ2-7; no clear D. CDR3 length equals 16 residues. From germline, CDR1 is SEHNR and CDR2 FQNEAQ (reference sequence). The V end lost 1 base, the J end lost 1 base, and 14 bases lay between the germline ends. The CDR3: CASSLEVRHYSYEQYF. The CDR3 region has the DNA TGTGCCAGCAGCTTAGAAGTGCGGCACTATTCCTACGAGCAGTACTTC. Full variable domain (missing parts from reference TRBV7-9 and TRBJ2-7): DTGVSQNPRHKITKRGQNVTFRCDPISEHNRLYWYRQTLGQGPEFLTYFQNEAQLEKSRLLSDRFSAERPKGSFSTLEIQRTEQGDSAMYLCASSLEVRHYSYEQYFGPGTRLTVT.

This rearrangement joins TRBV7-8 to TRBJ2-2; no firm D call. Trimming shortened V by 5 bases and J by 4 bases, and 17 bases separated the two germline ends. Looked up from germline, CDR1 is SGHVS and CDR2 is FQNEAQ. CDR3 length: 16 residues. CDR3 sequence reads: CASSREIGWSTGELFF. In DNA form, the CDR3 reads TGTGCCAGCAGCCGCGAGATAGGGTGGAGCACCGGGGAGCTGTTTTTT. The full variable domain, rest sourced from reference TRBV7-8 and TRBJ2-2, is GAGVSQSPRYKVAKRGQDVALRCDPISGHVSLFWYQQALGQGPEFLTYFQNEAQLDKSGLPSDRFFAERPEGSVSTLKIQRTQQEDSAVYLCASSREIGWSTGELFFGEGSRLTVL.

The gene calls are TRBV30 and TRBJ1-1; D uncertain. This CDR3 region has 16 residues. V was trimmed by 4 bases and J by 1 base, leaving 19 bases between them. Germline lookup yields CDR1 GTSNPN and CDR2 SVGIG (reference sequence). The CDR3 sequence: CAWTNFRGPENTEAFF. Written as DNA, the CDR3 is TGTGCCTGGACGAATTTTAGAGGCCCAGAGAACACTGAAGCTTTCTTT.

V is TRBV27 and J is TRBJ1-4, with 10 nucleotides matching TRBD1. The germline V gene has CDR1 MNHEY and CDR2 SMNVEV (reference sequence). There are 15 residues in the CDR3. The V segment lost 5 bases and the J segment 7 bases; nucleotides outside the gene matches: 7. This chain's CDR3 is CASSPRDRGVEKLFF. The CDR3 DNA is TGTGCCAGCAGTCCGAGGGACAGGGGAGTTGAAAAACTGTTTTTT. Full variable domain (remainder filled in from reference TRBV27 and TRBJ1-4): EAQVTQNPRYLITVTGKKLTVTCSQNMNHEYMSWYRQDPGLGLRQIYYSMNVEVTDKGDVPEGYKVSRKEKRNFPLILESPSPNQTSLYFCASSPRDRGVEKLFFGSGTQLSVL.

This chain uses TRBV5-8 with TRBJ1-2, with TRBD1 matching 8 bases. The junction had 6 bases not matched to a gene; V was cut back by 1 base and J by 4 bases. The CDR3 loop spans 15 amino acids. Germline V gene data show CDR1 as SGHTS and CDR2 as YDEGEE. The CDR3 nucleotides are TGTGCCAGCAGCTTGTCCGACAGGGGTGGCTATGGCTACACCTTC. Its translation: CASSLSDRGGYGYTF.

V and J are TRBV19 and TRBJ2-3; D not resolved. The germline CDR1 and CDR2 sequences are LNHDA and SQIVND (reference sequence). Trimming took 7 bases from V and 0 from J, leaving 14 bases between them. The CDR3 extends over 15 amino acids. The CDR3 sequence is CASTPEALSTDTQYF. The CDR3 DNA reads as TGTGCCAGTACCCCTGAGGCTCTTAGCACAGATACGCAGTATTTT.

This clone has just a few counts. The gene calls are TRBV28 and TRBJ2-2; no firm D call. V lost 1 base, J lost 6 bases, and 6 bases lay in between. The CDR3 is made up of 13 amino acids. Germline V gene data show CDR1 as MDHEN and CDR2 as SYDVKM. CDR3 bases: TGTGCCAGCAGTTTATTGTTTGCCGGGGAGCTGTTTTTT. This codes for CASSLLFAGELFF.

V usage is TRBV15 and J usage is TRBJ2-6; possibly TRBD1 for D (5 bases). The CDR3 loop spans 19 amino acids. The ends were cut back, 3 bases at V and 4 bases at J, with 22 bases in the middle. Germline CDR1 LNHNV, CDR2 YYDKDF (reference sequence). The DNA of the CDR3 is TGTGCCACCAGCAGTACAGGATGGGTGTCATCCTCGGGGGCCAACGTCCTGACTTTC. Its translation: CATSSTGWVSSSGANVLTF.

The chain has TRBV7-9 and TRBJ2-5, with D perhaps TRBD2 (5 bases). The germline V gene encodes CDR1 SEHNR and CDR2 FQNEAQ (reference sequence). Trimming left V 2 bases short and J 2 bases short, with 12 bases between. The CDR3 has 15 amino acids. Written as DNA, the CDR3 is TGTGCCAGCAGCTTAAGAGAGGACTTTCAAGAGACCCAGTACTTC. It is translated as CASSLREDFQETQYF.

The chain couples TRBV4-3 to TRBJ2-3, with 7 bases identical to TRBD2. V trimming: 0 bases; J trimming: 0 bases; junction bases outside the gene matches: 6. This CDR3 is built from 17 residues. CDR1 and CDR2 (germline): LGHNA, YSLEER. As DNA, the CDR3 is TGCGCCAGCAGCCAAGAGGGGCTAGCGGTGAGCACAGATACGCAGTATTTT. This sequence encodes CASSQEGLAVSTDTQYF.

This clone was detected only once. The chain couples TRBV29-1 to TRBJ2-7, with no clear D. With 6 bases removed from V and 0 bases from J, the gap between germline ends came to 12 bases. The length of the CDR3 is 13 residues. Germline values: CDR1 SQVTM, CDR2 ANQGSEA. The CDR3 DNA is TGCAGCGTCGCCGACTGGAACTCCTACGAGCAGTACTTC. This sequence encodes CSVADWNSYEQYF.